The next 24 T cell receptor beta chains were all read from a single sample in a study of CD8+ T cells in alopecia areata. Cells pooled from cutaneous lymph nodes were sorted on CD4, CD8alpha, NKG2D, NKG2ACE and other markers. The sequencing template was cDNA reverse transcribed from extracted RNA. Repertoires were generated with immunoSEQ multiplex PCR, while TCRdb's copy carries only in-frame clones and drops some. This sample includes 200,000 to 300,000 clones with no singletons; its ten biggest clones take up more than 0.95%. The sample comprised CD4+ T cells sorted from a lymph node. These receptors were obtained from a C3H/HeJ mouse with alopecia areata. These mice share the MHC haplotype H2-k.

This clone was recorded many times. The germline and genes are mouse ones. The read terminates 4 residues ahead of where the CDR3 ends, so the germline J gene completes it. The rearrangement joins TRBV19 to TRBJ2-3, with TRBD2 identical over 8 bases. The V gene's germline CDR1 is FNHDT and CDR2 SITEND (reference sequence). The length of the CDR3 is 13 residues. The part of the CDR3 DNA that was read is TGTGCCAGCAGAGGGACTGGAGAAGAA. The encoded protein is CASRGTGEE. Given in full, the CDR3 is CASRGTGEETLYF.

This clone was seen a few times. Genes and germline come from the mouse. The same CDR3 can be traced to other DNA sequences in this sample. The CDR3 reads CASSAQTGGSPLYF. The part of the CDR3 DNA that was read is TGTGCCAGCAGTGCCCAGACAGGGGGGTCGCCC. The V and J genes are TRBV13-1 and TRBJ1-6, with 9 bases lining up with TRBD1. Read coverage stops 3 residues before the CDR3 terminus; the germline J gene supplies the remainder. TRBJ1-6 is given ORF status, its function remaining uncertain. Germline V CDR1 and CDR2: NSHNY, SYGAGN. There are 14 residues in the CDR3. Trimming at V came to 3 bases and at J to 10 bases, leaving 5 bases not matched to a gene.

As to this clone: Here the gene names and germline are mouse. Read coverage stops 4 residues before the CDR3 terminus; the germline J gene supplies the remainder. The chain recombines TRBV1 with TRBJ1-1, with 8 bases identical to TRBD1. V gave up 0 bases and J gave up 4 bases; unmatched junction bases: 7. CDR1 and CDR2 from the germline V gene are NSQYPW and LRSPGD (reference sequence). This CDR3 region has 16 residues. The sequenced part of the CDR3 DNA is TGCACCTGCAGTGCAGATCCGGGACAGGCGGGCACA. Protein sequence: CTCSADPGQAGT. The whole CDR3 is CTCSADPGQAGTEVFF.

In its sample, this clone was seen a few times. Any gene name here is a mouse gene name. Other DNA variants within this sample encode the same CDR3. CDR3 bases read: TGTGCCAGCAGTCCCGGGACTGGGGGAAACACCGGG. Encoded protein: CASSPGTGGNTG. The full CDR3 protein reads CASSPGTGGNTGQLYF. The J gene is TRBJ2-2, the V gene TRBV19, with 11 bases aligning to TRBD2. The read halts 4 residues ahead of the CDR3 end, with the missing end drawn from the germline J gene. The germline V gene encodes CDR1 FNHDT and CDR2 SITEND (reference sequence). V lost 4 bases and J lost 1; bases outside the gene matches: 3. CDR3 length equals 16 residues.

Details on this clone: The gene names here belong to mouse. With the read ending 4 residues before the CDR3 end, the germline J gene is used to fill in that end. The chain recombines TRBV5 with TRBJ2-5, with 7 bases matching TRBD1. The CDR3 spans 13 residues. The germline CDR1 and CDR2 sequences are LGHNA and YNLKQL (reference sequence). The CDR3 reads CASSHGTDDTQYF. The sequenced part of the CDR3 DNA is TGTGCCAGCAGCCACGGGACAGATGAC.

This clone was seen a handful of times. Gene names and germline refer to mouse. The CDR3 extends 4 residues past the end of the read, so its final part is completed from the germline J gene. The chain is built from TRBV5 and TRBJ2-2; TRBD1 matches 10 bases. The CDR3 sequence is 16 residues long. Germline V gene data show CDR1 as LGHNA and CDR2 as YNLKQL (reference sequence). Trimming took 0 bases from V and 4 from J; bases not matched to a gene: 2. This CDR3 is CASSQEGTGATGQLYF. The sequenced part of the CDR3 DNA is TGTGCCAGCAGCCAAGAAGGGACAGGGGCCACCGGG.

Concerning this clone itself: Gene names follow the mouse nomenclature. The CDR3 end falls 4 residues outside the read, so it is completed with the germline J gene. J is TRBJ2-1 and V is TRBV13-1; 11 bases map to TRBD2. In germline, CDR1 is NSHNY, CDR2 SYGAGN. The CDR3 length is 14 residues. The CDR3 spells CASSDGLGGAEQFF. The CDR3 bases that were read are TGTGCCAGCAGTGACGGACTGGGGGGCGCT.

In this sample, this clone turned up a few times. Genes here carry mouse names. The read halts 4 residues ahead of the CDR3 end, with the missing end drawn from the germline J gene. This sequence joins TRBV31 and TRBJ2-2; D unclear. V was cut by 0 bases and J by 0 bases, with 5 bases left in between. There are 14 residues in the CDR3. Germline CDR1 is GKSSPN and CDR2 is SITVG. This CDR3 reads CAWSLTSNTGQLYF. CDR3 DNA, as far as it was read: TGTGCCTGGAGTCTCACATCAAACACCGGG.

This clone turned up a few times. Genes here carry mouse names. The observed sequence ends 4 residues before the CDR3 terminus, with the missing tail filled in from the germline J gene. V usage is TRBV14 and J usage is TRBJ2-5, with a tentative D call TRBD1 (5 bases). The V end lost 5 bases, the J end lost 3 bases, and 10 bases lay between the germline ends. Germline V CDR1 and CDR2: SGHDT, FRDEAV. CDR3 length: 13 amino acids. CDR3 DNA, as far as it was read: TGTGCCAGCAGGAGGGGTGGGCAAGAC. Protein product: CASRRGGQD. The CDR3 as a whole reads CASRRGGQDTQYF.

This clone turned up a few times. Gene and germline names: mouse. The read ends 4 residues early relative to the CDR3; the germline J gene fills the gap. The chain links TRBV31 to TRBJ2-7; maybe TRBD1 (7 bases). This CDR3 is 15 amino acids long. Germline V lookup: CDR1 GKSSPN, CDR2 SITVG. The CDR3 loop reads CAWSLAGDSLYEQYF. The CDR3 DNA, read in part, is TGTGCCTGGAGTCTAGCTGGGGACAGCCTATAT.

On this clone: Gene labels here are mouse ones. The read falls 4 residues short of the CDR3 end, and the missing part is taken from the germline J gene. The chain recombines TRBV13-1 with TRBJ2-3; tentative D call: TRBD1 (6 bases). Germline loops: CDR1 NSHNY, CDR2 SYGAGN. The CDR3 sequence is 15 residues long. The V end was cut by 3 bases, the J end by 3 bases, with 14 bases between. CDR3 region: CASSVPQGGAETLYF. The covered CDR3 bases are TGTGCCAGCAGTGTCCCACAGGGAGGGGCAGAA.

Concerning this clone itself: Gene names follow the mouse nomenclature. The read gets to within 4 residues of the CDR3 end, and the germline J gene fills in the rest. The same CDR3 also results from other DNA sequences found in this sample. The chain employs TRBV13-1 and TRBJ2-2, with TRBD2 identical over 7 bases. Trimming at V came to 0 bases and at J to 0 bases, leaving 2 bases not matched to a gene. Germline values: CDR1 NSHNY, CDR2 SYGAGN. The CDR3 covers 16 residues. CDR3 DNA, as far as it was read: TGTGCCAGCAGTGATGGCCTGGGGGCAAACACCGGG. Translating it yields CASSDGLGANTG. The CDR3 in its entirety is CASSDGLGANTGQLYF.

This clone was detected only a few times. Gene names refer to mouse genes. CDR3 protein: CASSQEYKANSDYTF. The CDR3 bases that were read are TGTGCCAGCAGCCAAGAGTACAAAGCAAACTCC. The chain has TRBV5 and TRBJ1-2; D uncertain. The CDR3 is cut off 4 residues early in the read; its end comes from the germline J gene. The germline CDR1 and CDR2 sequences are LGHNA and YNLKQL (reference sequence). V was pared by 0 bases and J by 0 bases, with 8 bases between. CDR3 length equals 15 residues.

With regard to this clone: Mouse names are used for the genes. The missing CDR3 end, 4 residues past where the read stops, is filled in from the germline J gene. The same CDR3 is also encoded by other DNA sequences in this sample. The chain is built from TRBV1 and TRBJ2-5, with TRBD2 identical over 7 bases. The CDR3 has 15 residues. J lost 3 bases, V lost 0 bases, and 3 bases had no gene match. Germline V gives CDR1 NSQYPW, CDR2 LRSPGD (reference sequence). CDR3 amino acids: CTCSAEVGGQDTQYF. Incomplete CDR3 DNA: TGCACCTGCAGTGCAGAAGTGGGGGGACAAGAC.

Concerning this clone itself: A much larger clone lies one base from this, so it may be a read error. The gene names given are mouse names. The CDR3 end is not reached by the read, which stops 4 residues before it; the germline J gene fills it in. V and J are TRBV13-3 and TRBJ1-1, with D possibly TRBD1 on 6 matching bases. Germline V gene sequence: CDR1 NNHDY, CDR2 SYVADS. The V gene lost 3 bases and the J gene lost 1 base, with 7 bases spanning the gap. The CDR3 is made up of 13 amino acids. CDR3 in amino acids: CASSGTVNTEVFF. The covered CDR3 bases are TGTGCCAGCAGTGGGACAGTAAACACA.

For this clone: Gene names and germline refer to mouse. The read terminates 4 residues ahead of where the CDR3 ends, so the germline J gene completes it. The rearrangement joins TRBV13-3 to TRBJ2-5, with D unclear. The germline CDR1 and CDR2 sequences are NNHDY and SYVADS. This CDR3 spans 14 amino acids. This chain's CDR3 is CASSDEGRGDTQYF. CDR3 DNA, as far as it was read: TGTGCCAGCAGTGACGAGGGTAGAGGAGAC.

This clone was seen a few times. Gene labels here are mouse ones. The read ends 4 residues before the CDR3 terminus; that terminus is restored from the germline J gene. This chain joins TRBV31 and TRBJ2-7; 8 bases fit TRBD2. The CDR3 is 12 residues long. Trimming cost V 4 bases and J 3 bases; bases outside gene matches: 2. The germline V gene encodes CDR1 GKSSPN and CDR2 SITVG. The sequenced part of the CDR3 DNA is TGTGCCTGGAAACTGGGGGTCTAT. Amino acid sequence: CAWKLGVY. The full CDR3 reads CAWKLGVYEQYF.

Remarks on this clone: The genes are named according to mouse. The read terminates 4 residues before the CDR3 end, so the remaining end is supplied by the germline J gene. The rearrangement joins TRBV13-1 to TRBJ1-1; D perhaps matches TRBD1 (6 bases). V lost 4 bases, J lost 0 bases, and 13 bases lay in between. The CDR3 loop spans 15 amino acids. CDR1 and CDR2 (germline): NSHNY, SYGAGN. The CDR3 sequence is CASSPRGGANTEVFF. CDR3 DNA, as far as it was read: TGTGCCAGCAGTCCCAGGGGAGGGGCAAACACA.

To note about this clone: Any gene name here is a mouse gene name. The sequenced fragment ends 4 residues before the CDR3 boundary, so the rest is inferred from the germline J gene. This sample also contains other DNA sequences that code for the same CDR3. The chain joins TRBV31 to TRBJ2-3; 8 positions agree with TRBD1. Looked up from germline, CDR1 is GKSSPN and CDR2 is SITVG. The trim removed 2 bases at V and 0 bases at J, leaving 1 base unmatched. This CDR3 has 14 amino acids. The chain's CDR3 is CAWSNRGSAETLYF. The CDR3 DNA, read in part, is TGTGCCTGGAGTAACAGGGGGAGTGCAGAA.

As for this clone: Gene names are mouse gene names. Read coverage stops 4 residues before the CDR3 terminus; the germline J gene supplies the remainder. V is TRBV31 and J is TRBJ2-1, with no clear D. The CDR3 consists of 14 residues. Germline V gene data show CDR1 as GKSSPN and CDR2 as SITVG. Trimming took off 0 bases at V and 0 bases at J, with 6 bases between the two ends. The chain's CDR3 is CAWSLWSNYAEQFF. The covered CDR3 bases are TGTGCCTGGAGTCTCTGGTCTAACTATGCT.

This clone was detected a few times. The gene names here belong to mouse. The read ends 4 residues early relative to the CDR3; the germline J gene fills the gap. The chain combines TRBV1 with TRBJ2-1; 8 bases agree with TRBD1. Germline loops: CDR1 NSQYPW, CDR2 LRSPGD (reference sequence). The junction had 3 bases not matched to a gene; V was cut back by 6 bases and J by 5 bases. The length of the CDR3 is 13 residues. The sequenced CDR3 bases are TGCACCTGCAGCGAGGACAGGGATGCT. Translating it yields CTCSEDRDA. The entire CDR3 is CTCSEDRDAEQFF. Based on the CDR3 plus reference TRBV1 and TRBJ2-1, the full variable domain is VTLLEQNPRWRLVPRGQAVNLRCILKNSQYPWMSWYQQDLQKQLQWLFTLRSPGDKEVKSLPGADYLATRVTDTELRLQVANMSQGRTLYCTCSEDRDAEQFFGPGTRLTVL.

This clone showed up just a few times. The listed genes are named as in mouse. The CDR3 extends 4 residues past the end of the read, so its final part is completed from the germline J gene. J is TRBJ2-5 and V is TRBV14, with D possibly TRBD2 on 6 matching bases. Germline lookup yields CDR1 SGHDT and CDR2 FRDEAV. The CDR3 runs 14 residues. Between the trimmed V and J ends, which lost 2 bases and 1 base, there was a span of 8 bases. The sequenced CDR3 bases are TGTGCCAGCAGTTTAGCTGGGGACCAAGAC. Protein product: CASSLAGDQD. The whole CDR3 sequence is CASSLAGDQDTQYF.

Worth noting for this clone: Sequence at one end of the junction differs from germline and may be a read error. Gene names refer to mouse genes. With the read ending 4 residues before the CDR3 end, the germline J gene is used to fill in that end. This chain connects TRBV1 to TRBJ2-7, with 8 bases lining up with TRBD1. This CDR3 has 13 amino acids. Germline-derived CDR1 and CDR2 are NSQYPW and LRSPGD (reference sequence). The CDR3 reads CTCRAGGLYEQYF. The sequenced part of the CDR3 DNA is TGCACCTGCAGAGCAGGGGGCCTCTAT.

This clone was observed a handful of times. Gene names denote mouse genes. The read ends 4 residues shy of where the CDR3 ends; the end is completed using the germline J gene. The genes are TRBV31 and TRBJ2-7; 8 positions agree with TRBD2. The CDR3 runs to 14 residues. Germline values: CDR1 GKSSPN, CDR2 SITVG. CDR3 region: CAWSLAWGVYEQYF. The sequenced part of the CDR3 DNA is TGTGCCTGGAGTCTAGCCTGGGGGGTATAT.